Listed here is a single T cell receptor (beta chain). Original analysis: For nucleated cells, counts were estimated from reference gene primer amplification. Sequencing used immunoSEQ multiplex PCR; TCRdb keeps in-frame clones, though not all of them. V, J and clone size derive from that table, while D and trimming were established from the DNA sequence. The table records 100,000 to 150,000 clones, about 77% of them present only once. The data are from a study of blood T cell repertoires in COVID-19. Study context: Samples of COVID-19 (acute and convalescent) were obtained from the United States, Italy and Spain. Nucleic acid was either cDNA or gDNA, and it came from T cells, B-cell-depleted T cells, or PBMCs.

V lost 2 bases, J lost 2 bases, and 8 bases lay in between. Germline loops: CDR1 KGHSH, CDR2 LQKENI. This CDR3 region has 14 residues. This receptor was obtained from a human donor in a cohort sampled during active COVID-19. The chain carries TRBV18 and TRBJ2-3; D may be TRBD1 (5 bases). Sequenced input: peripheral blood. CDR3 amino acids: CASSPGADTDTQYF. CDR3 nucleotides: TGTGCCAGCTCACCAGGGGCAGACACAGATACGCAGTATTTT.